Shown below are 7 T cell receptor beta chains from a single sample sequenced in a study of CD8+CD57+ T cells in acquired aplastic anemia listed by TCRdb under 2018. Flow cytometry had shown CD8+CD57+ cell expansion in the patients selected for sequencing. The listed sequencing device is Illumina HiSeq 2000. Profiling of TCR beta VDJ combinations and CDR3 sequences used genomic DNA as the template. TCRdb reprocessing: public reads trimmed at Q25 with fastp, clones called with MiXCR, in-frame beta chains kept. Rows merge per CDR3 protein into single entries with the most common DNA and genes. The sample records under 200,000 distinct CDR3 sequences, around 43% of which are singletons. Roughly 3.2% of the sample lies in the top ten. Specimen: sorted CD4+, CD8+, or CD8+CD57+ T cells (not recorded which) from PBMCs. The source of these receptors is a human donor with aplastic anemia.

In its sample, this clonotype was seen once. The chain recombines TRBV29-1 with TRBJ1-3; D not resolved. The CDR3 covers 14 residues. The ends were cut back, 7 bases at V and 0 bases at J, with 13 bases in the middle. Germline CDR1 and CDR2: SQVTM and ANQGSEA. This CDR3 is CSAAGLSSGNTIYF. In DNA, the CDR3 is TGCAGCGCCGCCGGATTGAGCTCTGGAAACACCATATATTTT.

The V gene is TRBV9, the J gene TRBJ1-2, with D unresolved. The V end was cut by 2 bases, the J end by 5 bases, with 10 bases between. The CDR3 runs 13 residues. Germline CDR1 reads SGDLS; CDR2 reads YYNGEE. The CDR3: CASSVNGQYGYTF. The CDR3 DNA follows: TGTGCCAGCAGCGTCAATGGGCAGTATGGCTACACCTTC.

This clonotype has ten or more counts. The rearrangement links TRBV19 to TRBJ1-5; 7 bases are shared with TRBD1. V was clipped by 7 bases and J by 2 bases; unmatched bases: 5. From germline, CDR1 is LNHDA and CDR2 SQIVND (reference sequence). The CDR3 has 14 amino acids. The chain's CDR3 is CASKATGGNQPQHF. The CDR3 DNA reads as TGTGCCAGTAAGGCTACAGGGGGCAATCAGCCCCAGCATTTT.

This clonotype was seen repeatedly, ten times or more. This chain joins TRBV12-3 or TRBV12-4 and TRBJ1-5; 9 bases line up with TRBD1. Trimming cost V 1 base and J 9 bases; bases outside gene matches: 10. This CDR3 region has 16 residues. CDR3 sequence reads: CASSLEGQGLDRPQHF. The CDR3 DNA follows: TGTGCCAGCAGTTTAGAGGGACAGGGCCTTGATCGGCCCCAGCATTTT.

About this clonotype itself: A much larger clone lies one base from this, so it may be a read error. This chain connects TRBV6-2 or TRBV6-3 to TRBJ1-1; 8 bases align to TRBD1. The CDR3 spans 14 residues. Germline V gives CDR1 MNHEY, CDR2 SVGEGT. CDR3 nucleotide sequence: TGTGCCAGCAATTACGGACAGGGCTCCGCTGAAGCTTTCTTT. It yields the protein CASNYGQGSAEAFF.

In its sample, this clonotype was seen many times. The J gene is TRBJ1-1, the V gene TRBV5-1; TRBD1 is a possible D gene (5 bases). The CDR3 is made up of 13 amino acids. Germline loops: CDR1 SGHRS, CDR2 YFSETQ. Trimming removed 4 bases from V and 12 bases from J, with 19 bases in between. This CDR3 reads CASSPDSARSTFF. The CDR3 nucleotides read TGCGCCAGCAGCCCCGACAGCGCTCGCTCAACTTTCTTT.

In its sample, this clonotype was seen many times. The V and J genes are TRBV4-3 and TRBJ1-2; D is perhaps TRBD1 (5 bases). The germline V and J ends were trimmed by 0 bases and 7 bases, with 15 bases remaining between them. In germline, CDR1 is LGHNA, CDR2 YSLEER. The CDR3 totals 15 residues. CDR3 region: CASSQDPGFSSGYTF. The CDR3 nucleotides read TGCGCCAGCAGCCAAGATCCAGGGTTTAGCTCTGGCTACACCTTC.